A single T cell receptor (beta chain) is shown here with its context. Its specificity is not known. TCRdb's copy holds only in-frame clones and misses some; the assay was immunoSEQ multiplex PCR. The sample lists about 3,500 clones, under 75% seen once, with less than 40% in the top ten. The entry originates in a study of T cell therapy after organ transplantation. Trimming removed 3 bases from V and 0 bases from J, with 6 bases in between. Germline CDR1 is GTSNPN and CDR2 is SVGIG (reference sequence). The CDR3 runs to 13 residues. As for time point: 20-29 weeks after completion of therapy. Study-level results: Nonresponders had marked pretherapy clonal expansions and little post-therapy change.

The chain uses TRBV30 and TRBJ1-3, with D uncertain. Material: CD8+ T cells from blood, obtained after autologous CMV-specific T cell therapy. The TCR was taken from a human patient who had received a solid organ transplant and had CMV disease. Some of the T cells might come from the graft donor. The CDR3 reads CAWSDHSGNTIYF. The DNA of the CDR3 is TGTGCCTGGAGCGACCACTCTGGAAACACCATATATTTT.